This T cell receptor beta chain is from a study of T cells in Graves' hyperthyroidism and ophthalmopathy. Study-level results: Among thyroid clonotypes expanded above 0.001, most also appeared in blood.

V lost 5 bases and J 0 bases, leaving 14 bases between the germline ends. The CDR3 sequence is 16 residues long. Germline loops: CDR1 PRHDT, CDR2 FYEKMQ (reference sequence). What was amplified from RNA transcripts were TCR beta CDR3 regions. A set of HTBI primers served as the primers for a first-round RT-PCR of the TCR CDR3. TCRdb re-analysed the multiplex PCR reads in MiXCR, keeping a single row per CDR3 protein. The sample has 250,000 or so distinct CDR3 sequences, 12% to 15% seen once. This clonotype was seen at least ten times. Its antigen is not known. Sequencing was performed on blood. The origin of this receptor is a woman between 45 and 60 years old with Graves' hyperthyroidism that later progressed to Graves' ophthalmopathy. The V and J genes are TRBV13 and TRBJ1-3, with D perhaps matching TRBD1 (5 bases). In DNA, the CDR3 is TGTGCCAGCAGCAAACTTGGGACGTACTCTGGAAACACCATATATTTT. It encodes CASSKLGTYSGNTIYF. Supplemented by reference TRBV13 and TRBJ1-3, the full variable domain reads AAGVIQSPRHLIKEKRETATLKCYPIPRHDTVYWYQQGPGQDPQFLISFYEKMQSDKGSIPDRFSAQQFSDYHSELNMSSLELGDSALYFCASSKLGTYSGNTIYFGEGSWLTVV.